The present TCR beta chain was sequenced within a study of blood T cells in healthy people across ages. Together with a sample-barcoded 5' primer, a J-beta primer mix was included in a second PCR lasting about 7 to 11 cycles. One entry per CDR3 protein results from TCRdb running MiXCR on the 5' RACE reads. The sample has over 600,000 distinct CDR3 sequences, about 46% seen once. This clonotype was detected only a few times. V lost 5 bases to trimming and J lost 2 bases; unmatched junction nucleotides: 7. CDR3 length equals 16 residues. The TCR sequence derives from a man older than 75 in good health. Sequencing used blood. The rearrangement links TRBV12-3 or TRBV12-4 to TRBJ2-3; 10 bases are shared with TRBD2. CDR3 nucleotides: TGTGCCAGCAGTAACAAACTAGCGGGAAACACAGATACGCAGTATTTT. Its translation is CASSNKLAGNTDTQYF.